This record covers a single TCR beta chain. Its specificity is unknown. Samples were taken several times over chemoradiotherapy. The data were taken from a study of chemoradiotherapy in HPV16-positive cancers. The study's findings and limits: Better recurrence-free survival went with HPV-responsive T-cell expansion in HPV16-positive patients. Only two HPV16-positive patients supplied the functional HPV-specificity definition.

Unmatched junction bases numbered 6, after V lost 4 bases and J lost 3 bases. Germline V gives CDR1 SGHRS, CDR2 YFSETQ. The CDR3 totals 16 residues. This table comes from immunoSEQ multiplex PCR, and its TCRdb copy is limited to in-frame clones, with some not included. The table lists about 32,000 clones, around 89% of them singletons. The sequence came from a human donor with HPV-associated anogenital cancer. The V gene is TRBV5-1, the J gene TRBJ2-3; TRBD2 matches 12 bases. Here the sequenced sample was blood, taken from a patient who underwent chemoradiotherapy. The CDR3 DNA is TGCGCCAGCAGCCAGCTAGCGGGGGGGCTTACAGATACGCAGTATTTT. Amino acid sequence: CASSQLAGGLTDTQYF.